This T cell receptor (beta chain) stems from a study of blood T cell repertoires in COVID-19. Whole-study context: Samples of COVID-19 (acute and convalescent) were obtained from the United States, Italy and Spain. The cDNA or gDNA used as material had been derived from T cells, B-cell-depleted T cells, or PBMCs.

V gave up 3 bases and J gave up 2 bases, with 7 bases separating them. The CDR3 runs 13 residues. Germline V gene sequence: CDR1 MGHRA, CDR2 YSYEKL. In the authors' workflow: The authors estimated nucleated cell counts from reference gene primer amplification. Libraries were prepared by immunoSEQ multiplex PCR; TCRdb keeps only in-frame clonotypes and omits some of them. V and J calls and clone size are given by that table; D and trimming were obtained from the DNA. The sample lists about 280,000 clones; approximately 86% were seen once. This clonotype originated in a man between 18 and 29 years old with active or convalescent COVID-19. The chain uses TRBV4-1 and TRBJ2-5, with D maybe TRBD1 (6 bases). Sequencing used peripheral blood. The CDR3 spells CASSHGQQETQYF. The CDR3 DNA is TGCGCCAGCAGCCACGGACAGCAAGAGACCCAGTACTTC.